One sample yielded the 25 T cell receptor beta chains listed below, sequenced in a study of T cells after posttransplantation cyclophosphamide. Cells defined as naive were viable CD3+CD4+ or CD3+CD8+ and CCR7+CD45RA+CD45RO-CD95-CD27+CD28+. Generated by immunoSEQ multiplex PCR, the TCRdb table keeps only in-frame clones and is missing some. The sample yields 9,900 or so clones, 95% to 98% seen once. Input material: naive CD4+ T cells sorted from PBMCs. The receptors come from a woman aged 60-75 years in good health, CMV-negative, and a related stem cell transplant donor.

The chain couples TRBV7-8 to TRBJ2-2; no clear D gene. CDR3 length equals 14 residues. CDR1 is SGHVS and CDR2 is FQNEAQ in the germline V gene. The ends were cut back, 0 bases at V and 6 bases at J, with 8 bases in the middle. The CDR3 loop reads CASSLAQRPGELFF. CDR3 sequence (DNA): TGTGCCAGCAGCTTAGCACAACGTCCCGGGGAGCTGTTTTTT. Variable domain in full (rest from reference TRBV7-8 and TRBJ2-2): GAGVSQSPRYKVAKRGQDVALRCDPISGHVSLFWYQQALGQGPEFLTYFQNEAQLDKSGLPSDRFFAERPEGSVSTLKIQRTQQEDSAVYLCASSLAQRPGELFFGEGSRLTVL.

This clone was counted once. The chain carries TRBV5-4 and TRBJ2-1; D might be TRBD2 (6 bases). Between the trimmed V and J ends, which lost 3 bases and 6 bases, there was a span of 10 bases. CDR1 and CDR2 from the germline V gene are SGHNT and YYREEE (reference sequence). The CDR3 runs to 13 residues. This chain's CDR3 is CASSYGGTNEQFF. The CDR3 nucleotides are TGTGCCAGCAGCTATGGGGGGACCAATGAGCAGTTCTTC.

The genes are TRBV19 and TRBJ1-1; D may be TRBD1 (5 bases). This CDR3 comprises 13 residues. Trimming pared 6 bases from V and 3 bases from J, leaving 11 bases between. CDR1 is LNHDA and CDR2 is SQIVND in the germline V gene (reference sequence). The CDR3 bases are TGTGCCAGTAGGGAGACAGCGTACACTGAAGCTTTCTTT. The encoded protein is CASRETAYTEAFF.

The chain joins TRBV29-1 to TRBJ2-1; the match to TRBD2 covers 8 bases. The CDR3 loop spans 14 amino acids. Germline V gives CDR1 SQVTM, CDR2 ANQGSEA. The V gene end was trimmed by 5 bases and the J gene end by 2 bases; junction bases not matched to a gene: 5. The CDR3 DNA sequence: TGCAGCGTTCCGACTAGCGCGACCTACAATGAGCAGTTCTTC. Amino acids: CSVPTSATYNEQFF.

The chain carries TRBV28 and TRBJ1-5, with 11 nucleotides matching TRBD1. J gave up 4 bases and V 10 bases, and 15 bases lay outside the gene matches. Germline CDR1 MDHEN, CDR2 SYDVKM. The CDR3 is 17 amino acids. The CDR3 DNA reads TGTGCCATCCTCCCCCCGGGACAGGGGGGTGGAAATCAGCCCCAGCATTTT. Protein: CAILPPGQGGGNQPQHF.

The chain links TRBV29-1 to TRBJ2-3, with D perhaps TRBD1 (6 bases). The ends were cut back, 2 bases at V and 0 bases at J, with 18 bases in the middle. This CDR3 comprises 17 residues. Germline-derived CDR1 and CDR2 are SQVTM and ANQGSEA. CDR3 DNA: TGCAGCGTTGAAAATGGTTTTGGGGGCCTTAGCACAGATACGCAGTATTTT. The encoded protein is CSVENGFGGLSTDTQYF.

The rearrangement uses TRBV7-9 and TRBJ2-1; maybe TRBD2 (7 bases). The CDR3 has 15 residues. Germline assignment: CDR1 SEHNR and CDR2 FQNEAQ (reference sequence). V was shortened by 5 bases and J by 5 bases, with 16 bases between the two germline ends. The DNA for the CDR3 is TGTGCCAGCAGCCTACAGGGCGGGGGACACAATGAGCAGTTCTTC. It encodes CASSLQGGGHNEQFF.

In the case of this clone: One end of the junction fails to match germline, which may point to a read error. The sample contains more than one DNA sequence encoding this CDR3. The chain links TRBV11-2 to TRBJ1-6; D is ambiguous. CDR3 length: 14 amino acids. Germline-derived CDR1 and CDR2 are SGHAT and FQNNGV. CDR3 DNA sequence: TGTGCCAGCAGCAAGACGGGAAATAATTCCCCCCTCCACTTT. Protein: CASSKTGNNSPLHF.

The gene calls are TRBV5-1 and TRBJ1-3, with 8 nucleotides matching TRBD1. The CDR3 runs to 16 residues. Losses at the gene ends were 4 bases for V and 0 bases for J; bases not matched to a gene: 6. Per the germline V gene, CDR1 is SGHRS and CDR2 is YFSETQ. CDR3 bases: TGCGCCAGCAGCCCTCAGGGGGCAGTCTCTGGAAACACCATATATTTT. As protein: CASSPQGAVSGNTIYF.

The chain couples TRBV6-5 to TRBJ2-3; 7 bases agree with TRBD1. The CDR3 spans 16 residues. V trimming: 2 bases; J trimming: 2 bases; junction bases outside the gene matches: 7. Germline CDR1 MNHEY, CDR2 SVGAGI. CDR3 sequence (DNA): TGTGCCAGCAGTTACGATGGACAGGAATACACAGATACGCAGTATTTT. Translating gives CASSYDGQEYTDTQYF.

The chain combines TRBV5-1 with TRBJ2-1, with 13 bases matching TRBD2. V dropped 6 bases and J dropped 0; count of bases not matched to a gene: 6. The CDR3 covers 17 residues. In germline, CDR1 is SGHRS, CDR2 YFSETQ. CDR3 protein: CASNPRTSGSSYNEQFF. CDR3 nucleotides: TGCGCCAGCAACCCACGGACTAGCGGGAGCTCCTACAATGAGCAGTTCTTC.

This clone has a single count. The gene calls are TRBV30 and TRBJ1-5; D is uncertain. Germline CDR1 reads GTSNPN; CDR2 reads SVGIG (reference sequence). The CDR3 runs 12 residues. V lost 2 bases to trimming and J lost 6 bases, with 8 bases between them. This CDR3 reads CAWSTAGQPQHF. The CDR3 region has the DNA TGTGCCTGGAGTACAGCAGGTCAGCCCCAGCATTTT.

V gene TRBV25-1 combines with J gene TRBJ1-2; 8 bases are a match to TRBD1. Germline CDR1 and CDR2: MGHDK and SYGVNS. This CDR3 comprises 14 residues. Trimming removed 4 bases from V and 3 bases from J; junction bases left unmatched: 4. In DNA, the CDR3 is TGTGCCAGCAGTGCACCAGGGGGCCACTATGGCTACACCTTC. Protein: CASSAPGGHYGYTF.

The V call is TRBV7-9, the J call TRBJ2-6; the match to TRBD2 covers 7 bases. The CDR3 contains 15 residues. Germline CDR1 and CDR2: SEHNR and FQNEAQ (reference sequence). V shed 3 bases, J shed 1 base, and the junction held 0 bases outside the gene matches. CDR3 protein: CASSLRGSGANVLTF. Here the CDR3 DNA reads TGTGCCAGCAGCTTGCGGGGGTCTGGGGCCAACGTCCTGACTTTC.

Here the CDR3 DNA reads TGTGCCAGCAGTTTCCTGACAGGGAGCTCCTACGAGCAGTACTTC. This sequence encodes CASSFLTGSSYEQYF. The chain is built from TRBV6-5 and TRBJ2-7; 7 nucleotides match TRBD1. J gave up 0 bases and V 4 bases, and 6 bases lay outside the gene matches. CDR1 and CDR2 (germline): MNHEY, SVGAGI. The CDR3 is 15 amino acids.

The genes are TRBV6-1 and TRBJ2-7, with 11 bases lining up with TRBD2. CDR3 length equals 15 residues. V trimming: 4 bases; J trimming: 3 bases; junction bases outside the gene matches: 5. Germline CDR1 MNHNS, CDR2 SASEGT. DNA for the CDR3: TGTGCCAGCAGTGTTGGGACTAGCGGTTACTACGAGCAGTACTTC. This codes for CASSVGTSGYYEQYF.

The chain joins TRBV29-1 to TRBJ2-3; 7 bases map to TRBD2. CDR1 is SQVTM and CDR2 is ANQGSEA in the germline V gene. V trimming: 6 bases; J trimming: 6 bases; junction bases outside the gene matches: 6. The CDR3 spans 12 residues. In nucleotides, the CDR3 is TGCAGCGTCCGGACTAGAATGGATACGCAGTATTTT. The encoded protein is CSVRTRMDTQYF.

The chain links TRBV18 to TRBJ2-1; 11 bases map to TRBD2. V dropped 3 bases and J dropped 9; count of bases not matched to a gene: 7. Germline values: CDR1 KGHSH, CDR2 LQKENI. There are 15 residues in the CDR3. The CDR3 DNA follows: TGTGCCAGCTCACCGGGTAGCGGGAGGGCCGGTGAGCAGTTCTTC. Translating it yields CASSPGSGRAGEQFF.

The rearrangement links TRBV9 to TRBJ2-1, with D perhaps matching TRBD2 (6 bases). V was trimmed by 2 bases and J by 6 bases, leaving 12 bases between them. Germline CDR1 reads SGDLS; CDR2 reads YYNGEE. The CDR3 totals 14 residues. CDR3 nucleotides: TGTGCCAGCAGCGTGGGATTAGCGGCCAATGAGCAGTTCTTC. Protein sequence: CASSVGLAANEQFF.

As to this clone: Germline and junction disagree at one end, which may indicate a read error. The CDR3 DNA is TGTGCCAGCCGACAGGTTGGAGACACCATATATTTT. This sequence encodes CASRQVGDTIYF. The rearrangement joins TRBV6-1 to TRBJ1-3, with D tentatively TRBD1 (6 bases). The CDR3 sequence is 12 residues long. Per germline, CDR1 MNHNS and CDR2 SASEGT.

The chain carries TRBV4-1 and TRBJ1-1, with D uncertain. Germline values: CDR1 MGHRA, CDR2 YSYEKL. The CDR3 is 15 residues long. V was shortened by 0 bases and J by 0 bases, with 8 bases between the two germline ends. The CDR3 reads CASSQEVTVNTEAFF. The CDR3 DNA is TGCGCCAGCAGCCAAGAAGTCACAGTGAACACTGAAGCTTTCTTT.

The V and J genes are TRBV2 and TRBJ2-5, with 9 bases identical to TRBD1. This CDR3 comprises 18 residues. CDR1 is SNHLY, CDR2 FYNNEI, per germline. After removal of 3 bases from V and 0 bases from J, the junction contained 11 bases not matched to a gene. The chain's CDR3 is CASSDLTGGRRDQETQYF. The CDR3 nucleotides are TGTGCCAGCAGTGATTTGACAGGGGGACGACGCGACCAAGAGACCCAGTACTTC.

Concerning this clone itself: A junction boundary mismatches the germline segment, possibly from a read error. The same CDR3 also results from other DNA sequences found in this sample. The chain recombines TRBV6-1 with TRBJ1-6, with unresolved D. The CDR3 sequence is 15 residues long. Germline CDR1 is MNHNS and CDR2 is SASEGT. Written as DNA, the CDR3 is TGTGCCAGCAGTGGGGAGGGCTCCTATAATTCCCCCCTCCACTTT. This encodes CASSGEGSYNSPLHF.

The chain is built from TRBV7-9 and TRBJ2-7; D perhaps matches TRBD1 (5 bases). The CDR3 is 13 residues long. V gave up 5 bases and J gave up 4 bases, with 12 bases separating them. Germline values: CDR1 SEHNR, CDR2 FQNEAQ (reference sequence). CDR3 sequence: CASSKKGLYEQYF. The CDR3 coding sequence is TGTGCCAGCAGCAAGAAGGGGCTGTACGAGCAGTACTTC.

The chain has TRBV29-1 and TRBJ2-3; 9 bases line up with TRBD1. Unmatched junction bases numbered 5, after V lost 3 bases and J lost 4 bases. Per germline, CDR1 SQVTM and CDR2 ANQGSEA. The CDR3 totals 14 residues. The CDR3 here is CSVDTGQGPDTQYF. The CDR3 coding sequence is TGCAGCGTTGATACGGGACAGGGACCAGATACGCAGTATTTT.